This T cell receptor (beta chain) appears in the sequencing data of a study of cytomegalovirus exposure and HLA in healthy donors. Study-level findings and limits: Researchers reported that a few CMV-associated chains were confirmed in vitro as CMV antigen-specific. Versus the approximately 700-donor mean, an Asian-associated ancestry cluster reportedly showed fewer N-insertions in a later analysis. Most TCR beta V segments were productive about 87% or about 30% of the time in an earlier analysis.

PCR employed 60 Vbeta and 13 Jbeta primers. The data were produced by immunoSEQ multiplex PCR, yet TCRdb's version contains in-frame clones alone and is incomplete. The table includes about 130,000 clones, around 75% detected once. CDR1 LNHDA and CDR2 SQIVND come from the germline V gene (reference sequence). The V and J ends lost 2 bases and 0 bases respectively, with 13 bases between them. CDR3 length: 17 amino acids. The sample holds one count of this clone. Its antigen is currently unknown. The chain carries TRBV19 and TRBJ2-2; D may be TRBD2 (5 bases). The sample taken for sequencing was PBMCs. This TCR was sampled from a woman in her forties or fifties in good health and CMV-seronegative. CDR3 protein: CASSIPSEGPNTGELFF. DNA of the CDR3: TGTGCCAGTAGTATACCCTCTGAGGGTCCGAACACCGGGGAGCTGTTTTTT.